Listed below are T cell receptor beta chains from one sample, sequenced in a study of beta chain features in type 1 diabetes. Clones were sequenced by immunoSEQ multiplex PCR, and TCRdb holds only the in-frame ones, with some missing. Among 500,000 to 700,000 clones listed, around a sixth were seen once. The source material was naive CD4+ T cells from blood. Receptors originate from a man aged 18 to 29 in good health. CDR3s include the opening cysteine and the closing phenylalanine or tryptophan. The D gene is left open where the match is weak. Clone size, where shown, is once, few, many, or a class for clones that have expanded.

- TRBJ1-1 few TRBV11-1 CASSLRGATEAFF TGTGCCAGCAGCTTAAGGGGGGCCACTGAAGCTTTCTTT
- TRBJ1-1 few TRBV7-2 CASSLDTEAFF TGTGCCAGCAGCTTAGACACTGAAGCTTTCTTT
- TRBJ2-3 few TRBV19 CASSIDRSTDTQYF TGTGCCAGTAGTATTGACAGGTCCACAGATACGCAGTATTTT
TRBD2 TRBJ2-5 few TRBV5-4 CASSPSGGGETQYF TGTGCCAGCAGCCCCAGCGGGGGGGGAGAGACCCAGTACTTC
- TRBJ2-6 - TRBV10-2 CASSERATSGANVLTF TGCGCCAGCAGTGAGAGGGCCACCTCTGGGGCCAACGTCCTGACTTTC
TRBD1 TRBJ2-7 few TRBV9 CASSVSRTGGLREQYF TGTGCCAGCAGCGTTTCCCGGACAGGGGGCTTACGCGAGCAGTACTTC
TRBD2 TRBJ2-5 - TRBV7-2 CASSPGLARRTQYF TGTGCCAGCAGCCCCGGACTAGCCCGGAGGACCCAGTACTTC
- TRBJ2-1 - TRBV7-2 CASSIRSNEQFF TGTGCCAGCAGCATTCGAAGCAATGAGCAGTTCTTC
- TRBJ2-5 few TRBV7-9 CASSKGQKETQYF TGTGCCAGCAGTAAAGGACAGAAAGAGACCCAGTACTTC
TRBD1 TRBJ1-1 - TRBV7-9 CASSVGQGANTEAFF TGTGCCAGCAGCGTCGGACAGGGTGCGAACACTGAAGCTTTCTTT
- TRBJ2-1 few TRBV29-1 CSVVRPRNEQFF TGCAGCGTTGTTCGGCCCCGGAATGAGCAGTTCTTC
- TRBJ1-1 - TRBV10-3 CAISVRSMNTEAFF TGTGCCATCAGTGTCAGGAGTATGAACACTGAAGCTTTCTTT
TRBD2 TRBJ2-1 few TRBV2 CASSVLAGFYNEQFF TGTGCCAGCAGTGTCCTAGCGGGGTTTTACAATGAGCAGTTCTTC
- TRBJ1-2 - TRBV5-4 CASSHRIQGLVNYGYTF TGTGCCAGCAGCCACCGAATACAGGGCCTTGTTAACTATGGCTACACCTTC
TRBD1 TRBJ2-1 few TRBV5-1 CASSRDRDNEQFF TGCGCCAGCAGCCGGGACAGAGACAATGAGCAGTTCTTC
- TRBJ1-6 - TRBV2 CASSDQGNNSPLHF TGTGCCAGCAGTGACCAGGGGAACAATTCACCCCTCCACTTT
- TRBJ2-5 few TRBV11-2 CASSLWRRSETQYF TGTGCCAGCAGCTTATGGCGTAGGTCGGAGACCCAGTACTTC
TRBD2 TRBJ2-7 few TRBV9 CASSVSPLAGEDEQYF TGTGCCAGCAGCGTCTCTCCCCTAGCGGGAGAGGACGAGCAGTACTTC
- TRBJ2-5 - TRBV5-1 CASSLEGVRETQYF TGCGCCAGCAGCTTGGAAGGGGTTCGGGAGACCCAGTACTTC
- TRBJ2-3 few TRBV7-9 CASSLTGGTQYF TGTGCCAGCAGCTTAACAGGAGGTACGCAGTATTTT
TRBD2 TRBJ2-7 - TRBV5-1 CASSLAEVRGGEQYF TGCGCCAGCAGCTTGGCTGAGGTCCGGGGGGGCGAGCAGTACTTC
TRBD2 TRBJ2-7 - TRBV11-2 CASSRLASFSYEQYF TGTGCCAGCAGCCGACTAGCTTCCTTCTCCTACGAGCAGTACTTC
- TRBJ2-1 few TRBV4-2 CASSQRVNEQFF TGTGCCAGCAGCCAGCGGGTGAATGAGCAGTTCTTC
- TRBJ1-1 - TRBV11-2 CASSLDEGVRNTEAFF TGTGCCAGCAGCTTAGATGAAGGGGTGAGGAACACTGAAGCTTTCTTT
TRBD1 TRBJ1-2 few TRBV9 CASSEGQGASYGYTF TGTGCCAGCAGCGAGGGACAGGGGGCGAGCTATGGCTACACCTTC
- TRBJ2-4 few TRBV5-4 CASSSRDLAKNIQYF TGTGCCAGCAGCTCACGGGACCTAGCCAAAAACATTCAGTACTTC
- TRBJ2-5 few TRBV10-3 CAISAGVGETQYF TGTGCCATCAGTGCGGGGGTAGGAGAGACCCAGTACTTC
TRBD2 TRBJ2-1 - TRBV7-2 CASSAPGTSGGAREQFF TGTGCCAGCAGCGCCCCCGGGACTAGCGGGGGGGCCCGAGAGCAGTTCTTC
- TRBJ1-2 - TRBV4-2 CASSQEGGGAGGYTF TGTGCCAGCAGCCAAGAGGGGGGTGGGGCCGGTGGCTACACCTTC
TRBD1 TRBJ2-1 - TRBV27 CASSFRQGRDNEQFF TGTGCCAGCAGTTTTCGACAGGGTCGAGACAATGAGCAGTTCTTC
TRBD1 TRBJ2-2 few TRBV5-1 CASSPGQLTGELFF TGCGCCAGCAGCCCGGGACAGCTCACCGGGGAGCTGTTTTTT
TRBD1 TRBJ2-2 - TRBV9 CASSVVGQGFFTGELFF TGTGCCAGCAGCGTAGTGGGACAGGGGTTCTTTACCGGGGAGCTGTTTTTT
- TRBJ1-2 few TRBV28 CASSSAGRSPGYGYTF TGTGCCAGCAGCTCAGCGGGTCGATCCCCGGGCTATGGCTACACCTTC
- TRBJ1-6 few TRBV4-3 CASSQEVKGVNSPLHF TGCGCCAGCAGCCAAGAGGTTAAGGGGGTAAATTCACCCCTCCACTTT
TRBD2 TRBJ2-1 few TRBV6-4 CATRTSGGNEQFF TGTGCCACCCGGACTAGCGGGGGCAACGAGCAGTTCTTC
- TRBJ1-1 - TRBV5-1 CASSLRQLNTEAFF TGCGCCAGCAGCCTCAGACAGCTAAACACTGAAGCTTTCTTT
TRBD1 TRBJ2-5 - TRBV29-1 CSFLDRGLTIYF TGCAGCTTCCTTGACAGGGGGCTTACGATTTACTTC
TRBD2 TRBJ2-1 few TRBV28 CASSPIGTSGDNEQFF TGTGCCAGCAGTCCGATTGGGACTAGCGGGGATAATGAGCAGTTCTTC
- TRBJ2-6 few TRBV7-3 CASSLDRANVLTF TGTGCCAGCAGCTTGGACAGGGCCAACGTCCTGACTTTC
- TRBJ2-2 few TRBV11-2 CASSLNRENTGELFF TGTGCCAGCAGCTTAAACAGGGAGAACACCGGGGAGCTGTTTTTT
- TRBJ1-2 - TRBV6-5 CASSSTRTALYGYTF TGTGCCAGCAGTTCTACTCGGACAGCGCTCTATGGCTACACCTTC
- TRBJ2-5 few TRBV5-1 CASSLSIRETQYF TGCGCCAGCAGCTTGAGTATACGGGAGACCCAGTACTTC
- TRBJ2-5 few TRBV25-1 CASRTDKGKKTQYF TGTGCCAGCAGGACGGACAAAGGGAAAAAGACCCAGTACTTC
- TRBJ1-2 few TRBV6-5 CASSYSREYGYTF TGTGCCAGCAGTTACTCCAGGGAATATGGCTACACCTTC
- TRBJ1-5 few TRBV11-2 CASSLGSGSGNQPQHF TGTGCCAGCAGCTTAGGGTCGGGTAGTGGCAATCAGCCCCAGCATTTT
- TRBJ2-1 - TRBV9 CASSVAEGSYNEQFF TGTGCCAGCAGCGTAGCGGAGGGCTCCTACAATGAGCAGTTCTTC
- TRBJ2-1 few TRBV7-9 CASSRRDLHGNEQFF TGTGCCAGCAGCCGACGGGACCTCCACGGCAATGAGCAGTTCTTC
- TRBJ2-7 once TRBV4-3 CASSQQLQIMGEQYF TGCGCCAGCAGCCAGCAGTTACAGATAATGGGCGAGCAGTACTTC
TRBD1 TRBJ2-2 few TRBV28 CASRARDRGLTGELFF TGTGCCAGCAGGGCCCGGGACAGGGGTTTGACCGGGGAGCTGTTTTTT
- TRBJ2-7 few TRBV6-6 CASSYFHEQYF TGTGCCAGCAGTTACTTCCACGAGCAGTACTTC
TRBD1 TRBJ2-7 - TRBV4-1 CASSQAQGVNEQYF TGCGCCAGCAGCCAAGCACAGGGGGTAAACGAGCAGTACTTC
- TRBJ2-5 few TRBV5-1 CASSSTGGQETQYF TGCGCCAGCAGCTCAACTGGGGGACAAGAGACCCAGTACTTC
- TRBJ1-1 - TRBV30 CACNPLIGQSKAFF TGTGCCTGTAACCCGTTGATTGGACAGTCAAAAGCTTTCTTT
- TRBJ1-2 - TRBV4-2 CASSPPGARQAYGYTF TGTGCCAGCAGCCCCCCAGGGGCGCGGCAGGCCTATGGCTACACCTTC
TRBD1 TRBJ2-6 - TRBV4-3 CASSQITGAGANILTF TGCGCCAGCAGCCAGATTACAGGGGCTGGGGCCAACATCCTGACTTTC